What follows describes a single T cell receptor (beta chain). The sample is drawn from a study of chemoradiotherapy in HPV16-positive cancers. V was clipped by 4 bases and J by 1 base, with 4 bases between them. Germline CDR1 reads MRHNA; CDR2 reads SNTAGT. The CDR3 extends over 13 amino acids. Sequencing was performed with immunoSEQ multiplex PCR; in TCRdb, only in-frame clones are kept and a portion is missing. The profile shows tens of thousands of clones, about 86% of them singletons. This specimen consisted of blood, obtained from a patient who underwent chemoradiotherapy. This sequence was found in a human donor with HPV-associated anogenital cancer. V is TRBV6-4 and J is TRBJ2-2; D gene ambiguous. This CDR3 is CASSGLNTGELFF. CDR3 nucleotides: TGTGCCAGCAGTGGATTGAACACCGGGGAGCTGTTTTTT.